This T cell receptor (beta chain) was profiled in a study of T cells in Graves' hyperthyroidism and ophthalmopathy. This clonotype has a count of ten or more. As yet, its antigen is unknown. V shed 4 bases and J shed 2 bases, with 9 bases lying between them. The V gene's germline CDR1 is SQVTM and CDR2 ANQGSEA. The CDR3 is 12 amino acids. Overall study results and limits: Ophthalmopathy and stable hyperthyroidism were told apart by a 13 V-J model.

Lactation, pregnancy, other autoimmune disease or uncontrolled infection led to exclusion of patients. The CDR3 regions of TCR beta were amplified from RNA transcripts. The HTBI primer set served for first-round RT-PCR of the TCR CDR3. MiXCR was run by TCRdb on the multiplex PCR reads, yielding one entry per CDR3 protein. The sample comprises a few hundred thousand distinct CDR3 sequences, approximately 16% of which are singletons, and around two fifths rests with the top ten. The sequence was obtained from a man aged 35-49 years with Graves' hyperthyroidism. V is TRBV29-1 and J is TRBJ2-7, with D maybe TRBD1 (5 bases). The sample comprised blood. The CDR3 loop reads CSVARQPYEQYF. CDR3 DNA: TGCAGCGTTGCTCGACAGCCCTACGAGCAGTACTTC.